Only one count was recorded for the clone carrying this TCR beta chain. These data come from a study of OX40 agonist ivuxolimab in advanced cancers. Whole-study context: Dose-escalation patients suffered from hepatocellular carcinoma, melanoma, renal cell or head and neck cancer. At 82.7% male, the cohort had a mean age of approximately 64 years, ranging from about 20 to 79.

Here immunoSEQ multiplex PCR was the method, and the copy in TCRdb shows in-frame clones only, minus some. The sample consists of some 80,000 clones, approximately 90% of them appearing once. The CDR3 spans 19 residues. The germline CDR1 and CDR2 sequences are MNHEY and SMNVEV (reference sequence). Trimming at V came to 1 base and at J to 4 bases, leaving 13 bases not matched to a gene. The receptor was isolated from an adult with an advanced solid tumor such as melanoma, head and neck, liver or kidney cancer. The chain is built from TRBV27 and TRBJ2-1, with 10 positions matching TRBD2. The sample consisted of CD4+ or CD8+ T cells sorted from blood, taken in a trial of the OX40 agonist ivuxolimab. CDR3 coding DNA: TGTGCCAGCAGTTTATACGGCAGGGATACGACTAGCGGGTACAATGAGCAGTTCTTC. Translation gives CASSLYGRDTTSGYNEQFF.